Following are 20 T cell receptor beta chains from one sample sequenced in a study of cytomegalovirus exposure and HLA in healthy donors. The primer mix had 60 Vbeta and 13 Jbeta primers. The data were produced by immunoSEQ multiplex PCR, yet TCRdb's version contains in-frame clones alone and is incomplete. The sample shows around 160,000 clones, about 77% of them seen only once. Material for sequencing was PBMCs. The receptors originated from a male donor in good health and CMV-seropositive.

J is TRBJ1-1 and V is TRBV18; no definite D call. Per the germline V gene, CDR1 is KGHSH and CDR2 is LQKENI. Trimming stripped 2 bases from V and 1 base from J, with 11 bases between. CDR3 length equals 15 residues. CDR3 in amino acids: CASSPATLANTEAFF. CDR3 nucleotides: TGTGCCAGCTCACCAGCGACACTCGCGAACACTGAAGCTTTCTTT. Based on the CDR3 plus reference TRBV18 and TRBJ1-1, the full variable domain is NAGVMQNPRHLVRRRGQEARLRCSPMKGHSHVYWYRQLPEEGLKFMVYLQKENIIDESGMPKERFSAEFPKEGPSILRIQQVVRGDSAAYFCASSPATLANTEAFFGQGTRLTVV.

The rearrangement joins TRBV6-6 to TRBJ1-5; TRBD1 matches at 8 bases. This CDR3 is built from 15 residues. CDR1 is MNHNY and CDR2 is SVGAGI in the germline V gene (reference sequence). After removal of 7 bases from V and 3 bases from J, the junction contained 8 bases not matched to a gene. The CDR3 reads CASNHRDRPNQPQHF. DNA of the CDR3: TGTGCCAGCAATCACCGGGACAGGCCCAATCAGCCCCAGCATTTT.

The CDR3, as DNA: TGCGCCAGCAGCCAAGACAGGTACAACACTGAAGCTTTCTTT. Encoded protein: CASSQDRYNTEAFF. This chain connects TRBV4-1 to TRBJ1-1; D is ambiguous. The V and J ends lost 0 bases and 2 bases respectively, with 7 bases between them. Germline CDR1 MGHRA, CDR2 YSYEKL. CDR3 length: 14 residues.

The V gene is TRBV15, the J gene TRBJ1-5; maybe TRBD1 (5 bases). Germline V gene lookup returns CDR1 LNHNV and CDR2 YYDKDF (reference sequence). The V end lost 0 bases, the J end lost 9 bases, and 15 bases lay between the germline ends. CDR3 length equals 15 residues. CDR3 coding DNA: TGTGCCACCAGCAGAGATCGGCGGGGGAATGGGCCCCAGCATTTT. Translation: CATSRDRRGNGPQHF.

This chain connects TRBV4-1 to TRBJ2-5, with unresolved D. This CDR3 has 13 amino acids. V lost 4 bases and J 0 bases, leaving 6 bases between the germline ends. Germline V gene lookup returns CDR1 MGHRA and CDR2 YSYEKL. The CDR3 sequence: CASSPPDQETQYF. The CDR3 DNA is TGCGCCAGCAGCCCCCCAGACCAAGAGACCCAGTACTTC.

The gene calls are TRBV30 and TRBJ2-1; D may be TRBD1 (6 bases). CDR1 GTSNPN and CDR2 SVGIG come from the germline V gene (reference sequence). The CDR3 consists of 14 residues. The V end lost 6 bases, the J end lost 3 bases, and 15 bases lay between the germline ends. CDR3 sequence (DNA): TGTGCCTGCCGGACAGCAACCCACTACAATGAGCAGTTCTTC. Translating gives CACRTATHYNEQFF.

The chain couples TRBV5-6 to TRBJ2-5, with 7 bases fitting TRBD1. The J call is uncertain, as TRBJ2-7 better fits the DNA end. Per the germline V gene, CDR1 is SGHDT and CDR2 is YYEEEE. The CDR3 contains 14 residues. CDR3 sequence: CASSGRDSTYEQYF. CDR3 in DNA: TGTGCCAGCAGCGGCCGGGACAGTACCTACGAGCAGTACTTC.

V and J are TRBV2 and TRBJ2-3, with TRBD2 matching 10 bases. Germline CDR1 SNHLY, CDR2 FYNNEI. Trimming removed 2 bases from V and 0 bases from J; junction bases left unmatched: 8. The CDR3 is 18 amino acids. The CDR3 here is CASSEQRGGPASTDTQYF. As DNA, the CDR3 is TGTGCCAGCAGTGAACAGCGGGGGGGGCCGGCTAGCACAGATACGCAGTATTTT. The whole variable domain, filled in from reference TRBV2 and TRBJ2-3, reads EPEVTQTPSHQVTQMGQEVILRCVPISNHLYFYWYRQILGQKVEFLVSFYNNEISEKSEIFDDQFSVERPDGSNFTLKIRSTKLEDSAMYFCASSEQRGGPASTDTQYFGPGTRLTVL.

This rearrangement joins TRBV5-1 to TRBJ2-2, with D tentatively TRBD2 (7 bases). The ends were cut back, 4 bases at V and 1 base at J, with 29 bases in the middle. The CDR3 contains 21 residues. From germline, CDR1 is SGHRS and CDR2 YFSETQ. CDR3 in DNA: TGCGCCAGCAGCCCTAGGATTGGGGGCCAGCGGGGTTTCGTGAACACCGGGGAGCTGTTTTTT. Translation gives CASSPRIGGQRGFVNTGELFF.

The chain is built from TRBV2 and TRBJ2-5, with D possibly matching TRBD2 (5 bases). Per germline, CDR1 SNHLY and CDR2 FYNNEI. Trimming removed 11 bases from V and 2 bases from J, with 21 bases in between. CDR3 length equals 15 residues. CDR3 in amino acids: CAATAGGLIQETQYF. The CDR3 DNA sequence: TGTGCCGCCACTGCGGGCGGACTCATACAAGAGACCCAGTACTTC.

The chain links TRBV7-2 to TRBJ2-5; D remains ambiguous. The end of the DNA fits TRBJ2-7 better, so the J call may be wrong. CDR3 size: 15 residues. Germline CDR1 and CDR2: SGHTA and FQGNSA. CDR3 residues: CASSLGWAAANEQYF. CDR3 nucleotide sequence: TGTGCCAGCAGCTTAGGATGGGCAGCTGCAAACGAGCAGTACTTC.

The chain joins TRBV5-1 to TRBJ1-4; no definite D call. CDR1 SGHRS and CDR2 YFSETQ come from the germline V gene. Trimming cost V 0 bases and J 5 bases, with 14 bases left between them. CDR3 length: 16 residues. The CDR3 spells CASSLAEGGANEKLFF. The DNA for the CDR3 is TGCGCCAGCAGCTTGGCCGAGGGAGGTGCGAATGAAAAACTGTTTTTT. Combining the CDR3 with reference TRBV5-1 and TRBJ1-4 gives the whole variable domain KAGVTQTPRYLIKTRGQQVTLSCSPISGHRSVSWYQQTPGQGLQFLFEYFSETQRNKGNFPGRFSGRQFSNSRSEMNVSTLELGDSALYLCASSLAEGGANEKLFFGSGTQLSVL.

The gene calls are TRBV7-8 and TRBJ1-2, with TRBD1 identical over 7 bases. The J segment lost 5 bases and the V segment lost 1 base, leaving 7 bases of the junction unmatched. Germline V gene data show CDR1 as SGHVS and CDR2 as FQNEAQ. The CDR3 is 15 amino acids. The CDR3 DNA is TGTGCCAGCAGCTTAGACGGGACAGTCTTATATGGCTACACCTTC. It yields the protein CASSLDGTVLYGYTF.

CDR3 loop: CASSFLSYSGANQETQYF. For the CDR3, the DNA is TGTGCCAGCAGTTTCTTATCCTACTCAGGGGCCAACCAAGAGACCCAGTACTTC. The rearrangement links TRBV28 to TRBJ2-5, with D possibly being TRBD1 (6 bases). V was shortened by 3 bases and J by 0 bases, with 20 bases between the two germline ends. This CDR3 region has 18 residues. Germline CDR1 and CDR2: MDHEN and SYDVKM. The variable domain in full, with the rest retrieved from reference TRBV28 and TRBJ2-5, is DVKVTQSSRYLVKRTGEKVFLECVQDMDHENMFWYRQDPGLGLRLIYFSYDVKMKEKGDIPEGYSVSREKKERFSLILESASTNQTSMYLCASSFLSYSGANQETQYFGPGTRLLVL.

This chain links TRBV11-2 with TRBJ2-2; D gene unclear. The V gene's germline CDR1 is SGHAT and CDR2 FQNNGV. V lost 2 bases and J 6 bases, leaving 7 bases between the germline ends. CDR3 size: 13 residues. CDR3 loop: CASSLSSSGELFF. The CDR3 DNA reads TGTGCCAGCAGCTTAAGTAGTTCCGGGGAGCTGTTTTTT.

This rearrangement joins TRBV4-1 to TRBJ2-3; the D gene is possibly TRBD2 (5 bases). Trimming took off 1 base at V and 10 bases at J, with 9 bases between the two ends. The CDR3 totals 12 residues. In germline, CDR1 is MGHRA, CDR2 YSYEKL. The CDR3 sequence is CASSQVLVPQYF. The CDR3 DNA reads TGCGCCAGCAGCCAAGTACTAGTTCCGCAGTATTTT.

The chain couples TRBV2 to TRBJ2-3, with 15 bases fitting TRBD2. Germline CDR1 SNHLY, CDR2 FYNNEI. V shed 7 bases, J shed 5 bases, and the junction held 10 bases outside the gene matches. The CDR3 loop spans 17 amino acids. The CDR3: CASTRTSGGDPQDTQYF. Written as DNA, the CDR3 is TGTGCCAGCACCCGGACTAGCGGGGGGGACCCCCAAGATACGCAGTATTTT.

In DNA form, the CDR3 reads TGTGCCAGCAGCTGGTGGCGCGGAGTCCAAGAGACCCAGTACTTC. Protein product: CASSWWRGVQETQYF. The V call is TRBV7-9, the J call TRBJ2-5; D not resolved. The CDR3 extends over 15 amino acids. Germline lookup yields CDR1 SEHNR and CDR2 FQNEAQ (reference sequence). Trimming removed 4 bases from V and 1 base from J, with 13 bases in between.

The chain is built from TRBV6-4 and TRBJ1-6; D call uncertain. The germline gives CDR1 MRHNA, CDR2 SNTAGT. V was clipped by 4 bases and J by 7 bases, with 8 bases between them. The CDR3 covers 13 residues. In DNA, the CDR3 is TGTGCCAGCAGTGCGGCACTAAATTCACCCCTCCACTTT. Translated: CASSAALNSPLHF.

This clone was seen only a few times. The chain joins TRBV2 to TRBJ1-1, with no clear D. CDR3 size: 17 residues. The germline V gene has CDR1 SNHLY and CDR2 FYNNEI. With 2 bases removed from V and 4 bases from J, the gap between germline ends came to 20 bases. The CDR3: CASSESPLFRGATEAFF. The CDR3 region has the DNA TGTGCCAGCAGTGAATCCCCCCTGTTTCGGGGAGCCACTGAAGCTTTCTTT.